A single sample is the source of the 32 T cell receptor beta chains below, sequenced in a study of blood T cell repertoires in COVID-19. TCRdb's table, derived via immunoSEQ multiplex PCR, lists solely in-frame clones and lacks some. The sample lists roughly 170,000 clones, approximately 84% occurring once. The material sequenced was PBMCs or T cells enriched from blood (not recorded which). These receptors came from a man aged 45-65 years who had recovered from COVID-19.

The rearrangement joins TRBV27 to TRBJ2-7, with 8 bases lining up with TRBD1. The ends lost 5 bases at V and 7 bases at J; junction bases unmatched: 19. The CDR3 is made up of 17 amino acids. The germline CDR1 and CDR2 sequences are MNHEY and SMNVEV (reference sequence). The CDR3 sequence: CASSPRPLGTGRFEQYF. CDR3 nucleotides: TGTGCCAGCAGTCCAAGACCCCTCGGGACAGGACGATTTGAGCAGTACTTC.

This sequence joins TRBV18 and TRBJ2-3; 7 bases line up with TRBD2. The CDR3 runs to 12 residues. Trimming removed 3 bases from V and 6 bases from J; junction bases left unmatched: 0. Germline V gene sequence: CDR1 KGHSH, CDR2 LQKENI. The CDR3 DNA follows: TGTGCCAGCTCACCCGGGGGGGATACGCAGTATTTT. Protein product: CASSPGGDTQYF.

The chain links TRBV2 to TRBJ1-1; unclear D gene. Germline-derived CDR1 and CDR2 are SNHLY and FYNNEI. This CDR3 spans 13 amino acids. Trimming left V 6 bases short and J 3 bases short, with 11 bases between. The CDR3 is CASRIRWDTEAFF. Written as DNA, the CDR3 is TGTGCCAGCAGGATCAGGTGGGACACTGAAGCTTTCTTT. The full variable domain, completed using reference TRBV2 and TRBJ1-1, is EPEVTQTPSHQVTQMGQEVILRCVPISNHLYFYWYRQILGQKVEFLVSFYNNEISEKSEIFDDQFSVERPDGSNFTLKIRSTKLEDSAMYFCASRIRWDTEAFFGQGTRLTVV.

This rearrangement joins TRBV10-1 to TRBJ2-1, with a weak D call TRBD2 (6 bases). Trimming shortened V by 0 bases and J by 4 bases, and 13 bases separated the two germline ends. The V gene's germline CDR1 is WNHNN and CDR2 SYGVQD (reference sequence). The CDR3 contains 16 residues. CDR3 sequence reads: CASSESEGRSYNEQFF. CDR3 nucleotide sequence: TGCGCCAGCAGTGAGTCGGAGGGAAGGTCTTACAATGAGCAGTTCTTC.

V usage is TRBV2 and J usage is TRBJ2-2; 8 nucleotides line up with TRBD2. The V gene's germline CDR1 is SNHLY and CDR2 FYNNEI. V was pared by 4 bases and J by 4 bases, with 8 bases of the junction left unmatched. The CDR3 loop spans 16 amino acids. In DNA, the CDR3 is TGTGCCAGCAGTGTCCGGACTAGCTTCGGCACCGGGGAGCTGTTTTTT. Its protein product is CASSVRTSFGTGELFF.

The gene calls are TRBV14 and TRBJ2-7, with 9 nucleotides matching TRBD2. With 1 base clipped from V and 3 bases from J, the junction kept 10 bases outside the gene matches. CDR3 length: 17 residues. Per the germline V gene, CDR1 is SGHDN and CDR2 is FVKESK. Written as DNA, the CDR3 is TGTGCCAGCAGCCAAGGATCCCTACGCGGGGGGGACTACGAGCAGTACTTC. Protein product: CASSQGSLRGGDYEQYF.

The chain recombines TRBV4-1 with TRBJ1-6; D unresolved. CDR3 length: 17 residues. V gave up 0 bases and J gave up 0 bases, with 9 bases separating them. Looked up from germline, CDR1 is MGHRA and CDR2 is YSYEKL. The chain's CDR3 is CASSQDSTLSYNSPLHF. CDR3 bases: TGCGCCAGCAGCCAAGATAGTACTCTCTCCTATAATTCACCCCTCCACTTT.

The V gene is TRBV4-1, the J gene TRBJ1-2; D not resolved. The CDR3 extends over 14 amino acids. The germline V and J ends were trimmed by 1 base and 4 bases, with 10 bases remaining between them. Germline CDR1 reads MGHRA; CDR2 reads YSYEKL. Here the CDR3 DNA reads TGCGCCAGCAGCCAAGCGCGGAGCTTCTATGGCTACACCTTC. Residues: CASSQARSFYGYTF.

The rearrangement joins TRBV19 to TRBJ2-4; TRBD1 aligns across 7 bases. The CDR3 is 15 residues long. The germline V gene has CDR1 LNHDA and CDR2 SQIVND (reference sequence). V trimming: 5 bases; J trimming: 0 bases; junction bases outside the gene matches: 4. The CDR3 DNA follows: TGTGCCAGTAGTGACGGGACAGTAGCCAAAAACATTCAGTACTTC. Its translation: CASSDGTVAKNIQYF.

V gene TRBV7-2 combines with J gene TRBJ2-3, with D tentatively TRBD1 (5 bases). The germline V gene encodes CDR1 SGHTA and CDR2 FQGNSA. The CDR3 covers 15 residues. With 5 bases removed from V and 4 bases from J, the gap between germline ends came to 16 bases. The CDR3 here is CASSQGAWVADTQYF. The DNA of the CDR3 is TGTGCCAGCAGCCAAGGGGCGTGGGTAGCAGATACGCAGTATTTT.

The chain is built from TRBV4-1 and TRBJ2-3, with D unresolved. The germline gives CDR1 MGHRA, CDR2 YSYEKL. Trimming removed 1 base from V and 5 bases from J, with 10 bases in between. The CDR3 spans 14 residues. CDR3 sequence (DNA): TGCGCCAGCAGCCAAGGCCTCAATAGAGATACGCAGTATTTT. This translates into CASSQGLNRDTQYF.

The rearrangement joins TRBV6-5 to TRBJ1-2; D might be TRBD1 (5 bases). The CDR3 consists of 12 residues. Germline V gene data show CDR1 as MNHEY and CDR2 as SVGAGI. V was trimmed by 5 bases and J by 6 bases, leaving 10 bases between them. The CDR3 region is CASSTQGNGYTF. As DNA, the CDR3 is TGTGCCAGCAGTACGCAGGGAAATGGCTACACCTTC.

The chain carries TRBV2 and TRBJ2-3; D perhaps matches TRBD1 (5 bases). Trimming took off 4 bases at V and 4 bases at J, with 18 bases between the two ends. This CDR3 has 16 residues. CDR1 and CDR2 from the germline V gene are SNHLY and FYNNEI. This CDR3 reads CASSVDTNVGADTQYF. The DNA for the CDR3 is TGTGCCAGCAGTGTGGACACGAACGTTGGGGCAGATACGCAGTATTTT.

J is TRBJ2-5 and V is TRBV2, with TRBD2 matching over 9 bases. Germline CDR1 SNHLY, CDR2 FYNNEI. V lost 7 bases and J lost 1; bases outside the gene matches: 10. This CDR3 is built from 16 residues. CDR3 bases: TGTGCCAGCACCCTGACCCGAGCGGGGGGCCAAGAGACCCAGTACTTC. Its translation is CASTLTRAGGQETQYF.

This chain links TRBV7-9 with TRBJ1-6; no firm D call. V was shortened by 5 bases and J by 2 bases, with 16 bases between the two germline ends. CDR1 SEHNR and CDR2 FQNEAQ come from the germline V gene (reference sequence). The CDR3 sequence is 17 residues long. For the CDR3, the DNA is TGTGCCAGCAGCCCCTTGGGAGGGAGTGCCTATAATTCACCCCTCCACTTT. Its translation is CASSPLGGSAYNSPLHF.

V and J are TRBV7-2 and TRBJ2-2; D is unclear. This CDR3 comprises 14 residues. Trimming pared 5 bases from V and 8 bases from J, leaving 15 bases between. CDR1 is SGHTA, CDR2 FQGNSA, per germline. The CDR3 sequence is CASSPLIARGELFF. The CDR3, as DNA: TGTGCCAGCAGCCCCCTAATAGCCCGAGGGGAGCTGTTTTTT. Supplemented by reference TRBV7-2 and TRBJ2-2, the full variable domain reads GAGVSQSPSNKVTEKGKDVELRCDPISGHTALYWYRQSLGQGLEFLIYFQGNSAPDKSGLPSDRFSAERTGGSVSTLTIQRTQQEDSAVYLCASSPLIARGELFFGEGSRLTVL.

This clone was counted between two and nine times. The CDR3 nucleotides read TGTGCCAGCAGCTTAGCCGGGGGTAATGAAAAACTGTTTTTT. It is translated as CASSLAGGNEKLFF. The chain combines TRBV13 with TRBJ1-4, with D perhaps TRBD1 (5 bases). CDR1 is PRHDT and CDR2 is FYEKMQ in the germline V gene (reference sequence). Trimming shortened V by 1 base and J by 4 bases, and 7 bases separated the two germline ends. The CDR3 is 14 amino acids.

This clone is a singleton in its sample. The V gene is TRBV9, the J gene TRBJ1-4, with TRBD1 matching over 11 bases. The junction had 6 bases not matched to a gene; V was cut back by 4 bases and J by 7 bases. This CDR3 comprises 15 residues. CDR1 is SGDLS, CDR2 YYNGEE, per germline. The CDR3 coding sequence is TGTGCCAGCAGCCCCCGGACAGGGGGCATTGAAAAACTGTTTTTT. Translating gives CASSPRTGGIEKLFF.

The genes are TRBV10-3 and TRBJ1-1; 9 bases line up with TRBD1. This CDR3 spans 16 amino acids. The germline CDR1 and CDR2 sequences are ENHRY and SYGVKD. The ends lost 3 bases at V and 7 bases at J; junction bases unmatched: 12. This CDR3 is CAISEYSAETGGEAFF. Written as DNA, the CDR3 is TGTGCCATCAGTGAATATTCTGCCGAGACAGGGGGTGAAGCTTTCTTT.

The rearrangement uses TRBV6-2 or TRBV6-3 and TRBJ2-5; D remains ambiguous. The CDR3 extends over 12 amino acids. Trimming stripped 2 bases from V and 5 bases from J, with 6 bases between. Germline V gene sequence: CDR1 MNHEY, CDR2 SVGEGT. The CDR3: CASSYGPETQYF. The CDR3 coding sequence is TGTGCCAGCAGTTACGGGCCGGAGACCCAGTACTTC.

The chain has TRBV4-2 and TRBJ1-4; TRBD1 is a possible D gene (5 bases). V was pared by 1 base and J by 8 bases, with 14 bases between. The CDR3 spans 15 residues. Germline lookup yields CDR1 LGHNA and CDR2 YNFKEQ. The CDR3 loop reads CASSQGPVGGEKLFF. The CDR3 region has the DNA TGTGCCAGCAGCCAAGGACCCGTTGGGGGGGAAAAACTGTTTTTT.

For the CDR3, the DNA is TGTGCCAGCAGTGAGACTAGCGGGGGGGCCGGGAAGCAGTTCTTC. Translating it yields CASSETSGGAGKQFF. The chain employs TRBV2 and TRBJ2-1; TRBD2 aligns across 14 bases. The CDR3 sequence is 15 residues long. With 3 bases clipped from V and 11 bases from J, the junction kept 6 bases outside the gene matches. Germline V lookup: CDR1 SNHLY, CDR2 FYNNEI.

This clone has only a few counts. The CDR3 coding sequence is TGTGCCAGCTCACCCATGGAGGGGAACGGTTTCTTC. Protein sequence: CASSPMEGNGFF. The chain employs TRBV18 and TRBJ2-1; D possibly corresponds to TRBD2 (6 bases). The CDR3 loop spans 12 amino acids. The germline gives CDR1 KGHSH, CDR2 LQKENI. V lost 3 bases and J 16 bases, leaving 16 bases between the germline ends.

The V and J genes are TRBV3-1 (or the pseudogene TRBV3-2) and TRBJ1-6; D possibly corresponds to TRBD1 (5 bases). From germline, CDR1 is LGHDT and CDR2 YNNKEL (reference sequence). CDR3 length: 15 amino acids. Trimming removed 4 bases from V and 9 bases from J, with 16 bases in between. DNA for the CDR3: TGTGCCAGCAGCCCGCAAGCAAAGGGGCCTTCACCCCTCCACTTT. It yields the protein CASSPQAKGPSPLHF.

V usage is TRBV19 and J usage is TRBJ1-2; D uncertain. V lost 2 bases, J lost 0 bases, and 7 bases lay in between. The CDR3 is made up of 14 amino acids. In germline, CDR1 is LNHDA, CDR2 SQIVND (reference sequence). The CDR3 DNA reads TGTGCCAGTAGTATAACAGCTACTAACTATGGCTACACCTTC. Amino acid sequence: CASSITATNYGYTF.

The J gene is TRBJ2-3, the V gene TRBV27, with 12 bases fitting TRBD1. With V trimmed by 4 bases and J by 0 bases, 14 bases remained unmatched. This CDR3 region has 20 residues. Germline V gene sequence: CDR1 MNHEY, CDR2 SMNVEV (reference sequence). CDR3 DNA: TGTGCCAGCAGTTATCAGCGGGGACAGGGGGCTGTTTCTAGCACAGATACGCAGTATTTT. It yields the protein CASSYQRGQGAVSSTDTQYF.

The genes are TRBV28 and TRBJ1-2, with D unresolved. This CDR3 has 17 amino acids. V lost 4 bases and J 1 base, leaving 19 bases between the germline ends. Germline V gives CDR1 MDHEN, CDR2 SYDVKM. CDR3 nucleotide sequence: TGTGCCAGCAGTTCGGCTGCGGTCGGGAACCGTAACTATGGCTACACCTTC. It yields the protein CASSSAAVGNRNYGYTF.

J is TRBJ2-2 and V is TRBV11-3, with no clear D. Per the germline V gene, CDR1 is SGHNT and CDR2 is YENEEA. V dropped 0 bases and J dropped 4 bases, with 6 bases sitting between them. The length of the CDR3 is 14 residues. CDR3: CASSLEAGTGELFF. The CDR3, as DNA: TGTGCCAGCAGCTTAGAGGCAGGCACCGGGGAGCTGTTTTTT.

The chain joins TRBV9 to TRBJ2-1; 14 bases align to TRBD2. Germline V gene lookup returns CDR1 SGDLS and CDR2 YYNGEE. The CDR3 extends over 19 amino acids. V dropped 3 bases and J dropped 0; count of bases not matched to a gene: 8. The CDR3 protein is CASSEGGLAGGSSYNEQFF. CDR3 coding DNA: TGTGCCAGCAGCGAGGGAGGACTAGCGGGGGGTAGCTCCTACAATGAGCAGTTCTTC.

This clone was counted between two and nine times. The V call is TRBV28, the J call TRBJ1-4, with a possible D match to TRBD1 (5 bases). The CDR3 contains 15 residues. CDR1 and CDR2 from the germline V gene are MDHEN and SYDVKM. V dropped 3 bases and J dropped 8 bases, with 16 bases sitting between them. CDR3 loop: CASSFWGEVDEKLFF. In DNA form, the CDR3 reads TGTGCCAGCAGTTTTTGGGGGGAAGTTGACGAAAAACTGTTTTTT.

This clone was picked up one time. The chain uses TRBV6-5 and TRBJ1-2, with 8 positions matching TRBD1. The CDR3 has 14 residues. Germline V gene sequence: CDR1 MNHEY, CDR2 SVGAGI. V trimming: 7 bases; J trimming: 5 bases; junction bases outside the gene matches: 9. This CDR3 is CASTRQGARYGYTF. CDR3 in DNA: TGTGCCAGCACTAGGCAGGGGGCGCGTTATGGCTACACCTTC.

This sequence joins TRBV10-3 and TRBJ2-2, with TRBD1 as a possible D gene (6 bases). The germline CDR1 and CDR2 sequences are ENHRY and SYGVKD. V was pared by 9 bases and J by 1 base, with 6 bases between. This CDR3 comprises 12 residues. CDR3 coding DNA: TGTGCCATGACAGGGAACACCGGGGAGCTGTTTTTT. Translation gives CAMTGNTGELFF.